This T cell receptor beta chain was captured in a study of T cells after yellow fever vaccination. Points from the study as a whole: Abundant clonotypes from the bulk population could get into FACS-sorted repertoires as contaminants. Most primary-vaccination clones reappeared after the booster (96% CD4, approximately 88% CD8).

TCRdb reanalysed the 5' RACE reads using MiXCR and keeps one entry per CDR3 protein. The repertoire holds a few hundred thousand distinct CDR3 sequences, approximately 21% seen once, with 14% in the top ten. This clonotype appeared a few times. What it binds is unknown. The V gene lost 6 bases and the J gene lost 1 base, with 12 bases spanning the gap. The CDR3 spans 15 residues. Germline CDR1 is MNHNS and CDR2 is SASEGT. Source: PBMCs, taken 15 days after the yellow fever booster vaccination. The rearrangement joins TRBV6-1 to TRBJ2-2; maybe TRBD1 (5 bases). This receptor was obtained from a man in his thirties or forties who received the YFV17D yellow fever vaccine. In DNA form, the CDR3 reads TGTGCCAGCAGGGTATGGGGCCAGAACACCGGGGAGCTGTTTTTT. Its protein is CASRVWGQNTGELFF.